Shown below are 10 T cell receptor beta chains from a single sample sequenced in a study of T cells after yellow fever vaccination. TCRdb recomputed calls from the 5' RACE reads with MiXCR, one row per CDR3 protein. The table records under 600,000 distinct CDR3 sequences, about 14% of them present only once. The material was PBMCs, obtained on the day of the yellow fever booster vaccination. All receptors derive from a man aged 30 to 39 who received the YFV17D yellow fever vaccine.

The rearrangement joins TRBV18 to TRBJ2-3, with TRBD2 matching over 14 bases. The CDR3 is 18 amino acids. The trim removed 3 bases at V and 5 bases at J, leaving 10 bases unmatched. Looked up from germline, CDR1 is KGHSH and CDR2 is LQKENI. The CDR3 DNA is TGTGCCAGCTCACCGGGACTAGCGGGAGCTCTACGCGGAGATACGCAGTATTTT. Its translation is CASSPGLAGALRGDTQYF.

This clonotype was seen just once. The chain uses TRBV7-8 and TRBJ2-1, with D unclear. This CDR3 region has 13 residues. Germline V gene lookup returns CDR1 SGHVS and CDR2 FQNEAQ. The V end lost 8 bases, the J end lost 0 bases, and 8 bases lay between the germline ends. The CDR3 spells CASLKPSYNEQFF. CDR3 bases: TGTGCCAGCCTGAAACCCTCCTACAATGAGCAGTTCTTC. The full variable domain, completed using reference TRBV7-8 and TRBJ2-1, is GAGVSQSPRYKVAKRGQDVALRCDPISGHVSLFWYQQALGQGPEFLTYFQNEAQLDKSGLPSDRFFAERPEGSVSTLKIQRTQQEDSAVYLCASLKPSYNEQFFGPGTRLTVL.

This clonotype was seen only a few times. CDR3 in amino acids: CASSHPSLEQYF. The CDR3 bases are TGTGCCAGCAGCCATCCCTCGTTGGAGCAGTACTTC. The gene calls are TRBV7-9 and TRBJ2-7; no firm D call. The V gene's germline CDR1 is SEHNR and CDR2 FQNEAQ (reference sequence). Trimming left V 5 bases short and J 7 bases short, with 12 bases between. This CDR3 is 12 amino acids long.

The chain carries TRBV2 and TRBJ1-1; 9 bases fit TRBD1. Germline V lookup: CDR1 SNHLY, CDR2 FYNNEI. CDR3 length: 15 amino acids. Losses at the gene ends were 4 bases for V and 7 bases for J; bases not matched to a gene: 10. The CDR3 coding sequence is TGTGCCAGCAGTGCCTGGACAGGGGTATTGGGTGAAGCTTTCTTT. Translating it yields CASSAWTGVLGEAFF.

This clonotype was counted only a few times. The V and J genes are TRBV11-3 and TRBJ2-1; D unclear. The V gene lost 2 bases and the J gene lost 8 bases, with 10 bases spanning the gap. Germline-derived CDR1 and CDR2 are SGHNT and YENEEA. CDR3 length: 13 amino acids. The CDR3 is CASSLMSTDEQFF. CDR3 sequence (DNA): TGTGCCAGCAGCTTAATGAGTACGGATGAGCAGTTCTTC.

The chain links TRBV5-1 to TRBJ2-5; tentatively, D is TRBD1 (5 bases). V gave up 1 base and J gave up 2 bases, with 15 bases separating them. Germline CDR1 is SGHRS and CDR2 is YFSETQ. CDR3 length: 16 residues. CDR3: CASSLLGATRQETQYF. For the CDR3, the DNA is TGCGCCAGCAGCTTGCTTGGGGCCACTCGTCAAGAGACCCAGTACTTC.

This sequence joins TRBV12-3 or TRBV12-4 and TRBJ2-3, with D possibly matching TRBD1 (7 bases). This CDR3 has 16 residues. Trimming took off 3 bases at V and 5 bases at J, with 18 bases between the two ends. The CDR3, as DNA: TGTGCCAGCAGTTTGATTTCAGGGGGGCAGAAAGATACGCAGTATTTT. The encoded protein is CASSLISGGQKDTQYF.

This clonotype was observed a few times. The genes are TRBV5-6 and TRBJ2-1; D possibly corresponds to TRBD2 (6 bases). Deletions cut 3 bases from V and 0 bases from J, with 13 bases between. This CDR3 is built from 16 residues. Germline CDR1 SGHDT, CDR2 YYEEEE. The CDR3 nucleotides are TGTGCCAGCAGCTATCTAGCGCAAAGCTCCTACAATGAGCAGTTCTTC. Amino acid sequence: CASSYLAQSSYNEQFF.

V usage is TRBV7-8 and J usage is TRBJ2-1; 9 bases align to TRBD2. This CDR3 contains 16 residues. Germline assignment: CDR1 SGHVS and CDR2 FQNEAQ. Trimming at V came to 5 bases and at J to 4 bases, leaving 9 bases not matched to a gene. The CDR3 coding sequence is TGTGCCAGCAGCCTGAGAGCGGGAGGCAAGTACAATGAGCAGTTCTTC. Its protein product is CASSLRAGGKYNEQFF. Drawing the rest from reference TRBV7-8 and TRBJ2-1, the complete variable domain is GAGVSQSPRYKVAKRGQDVALRCDPISGHVSLFWYQQALGQGPEFLTYFQNEAQLDKSGLPSDRFFAERPEGSVSTLKIQRTQQEDSAVYLCASSLRAGGKYNEQFFGPGTRLTVL.

The J gene is TRBJ2-7, the V gene TRBV12-3 or TRBV12-4; 7 bases are shared with TRBD2. The V gene end was trimmed by 1 base and the J gene end by 4 bases; junction bases not matched to a gene: 4. The CDR3 is 14 amino acids. The CDR3 region is CASSLGVGGYEQYF. The DNA for the CDR3 is TGTGCCAGCAGTTTAGGGGTGGGGGGGTACGAGCAGTACTTC.